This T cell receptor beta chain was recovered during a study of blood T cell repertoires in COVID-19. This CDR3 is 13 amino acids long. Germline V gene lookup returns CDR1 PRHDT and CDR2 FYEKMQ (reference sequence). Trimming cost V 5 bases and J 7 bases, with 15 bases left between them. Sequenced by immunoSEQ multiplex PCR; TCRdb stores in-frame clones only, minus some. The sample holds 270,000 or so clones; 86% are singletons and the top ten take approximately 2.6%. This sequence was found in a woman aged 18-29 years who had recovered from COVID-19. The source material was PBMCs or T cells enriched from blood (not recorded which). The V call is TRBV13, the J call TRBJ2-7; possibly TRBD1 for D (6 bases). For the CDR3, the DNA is TGTGCCAGCAGCCAAGACAGGTATCGGGAGCAGTACTTC. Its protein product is CASSQDRYREQYF.